A single T cell receptor (beta chain) is shown here with its context. No antigen is known for it. The record originates from a study of cytotoxic CD8 clonotypes in ibrutinib-treated CLL. The study, taken as a whole, reports: Public clonotypes (which were uncommon) either contracted or remained stable on treatment.

V dropped 8 bases and J dropped 10 bases, with 11 bases sitting between them. The CDR3 covers 10 residues. The germline gives CDR1 SEHNR, CDR2 FQNEAQ (reference sequence). Here immunoSEQ multiplex PCR was the method, and the copy in TCRdb shows in-frame clones only, minus some. The table has 150,000 or so clones, 65% to 85% seen once; the top ten hold roughly 7.2%. The material sequenced was PBMCs, taken after 36 months of ibrutinib treatment. The V gene is TRBV7-9, the J gene TRBJ1-1; D is unclear. This clonotype was obtained from a human donor with chronic lymphocytic leukemia. For the CDR3, the DNA is TGTGCCAGCGTGAGGGAGGCAGCTTTCTTT. Encoded protein: CASVREAAFF.